A single sample gave rise to the 25 T cell receptor beta chains below, sequenced in a study of blood T cell repertoires in COVID-19. Clones were sequenced by immunoSEQ multiplex PCR, and TCRdb holds only the in-frame ones, with some missing. This table holds over 10,000 clones, 88% found once. Sequencing was carried out using peripheral blood. These receptors originate from a human donor in a cohort sampled during active COVID-19.

The CDR3 DNA sequence: TGTGCCAGCTCTGGGCCCAACTATGGCTACACCTTC. Translated, it gives CASSGPNYGYTF. The rearrangement links TRBV6-5 to TRBJ1-2; the D is unclear. Germline lookup yields CDR1 MNHEY and CDR2 SVGAGI. V was pared by 8 bases and J by 2 bases, with 9 bases between. The CDR3 runs 12 residues.

The chain uses TRBV7-8 and TRBJ2-2, with D possibly being TRBD2 (5 bases). V lost 5 bases, J lost 7 bases, and 11 bases lay in between. Germline V CDR1 and CDR2: SGHVS, FQNEAQ. The CDR3 is 13 amino acids. CDR3 sequence: CASSPSRDGELFF. The CDR3 DNA sequence: TGTGCCAGCAGCCCCTCGAGGGACGGGGAGCTGTTTTTT.

CDR3 region: CASSQDFWGLGNTIYF. DNA for the CDR3: TGCGCCAGCAGCCAAGATTTTTGGGGGCTTGGAAACACCATATATTTT. The chain carries TRBV4-3 and TRBJ1-3, with TRBD1 as a possible D gene (6 bases). Trimming cost V 0 bases and J 3 bases, with 12 bases left between them. Germline V CDR1 and CDR2: LGHNA, YSLEER. The CDR3 length is 16 residues.

V gene TRBV6-5 combines with J gene TRBJ2-5; 11 nucleotides match TRBD2. Germline V gene sequence: CDR1 MNHEY, CDR2 SVGAGI. There are 13 residues in the CDR3. Germline trimming cut 10 bases from V and 0 bases from J; bases unmatched to any gene: 1. CDR3: CATLAGDQETQYF. CDR3 nucleotides: TGTGCCACACTAGCGGGGGACCAAGAGACCCAGTACTTC.

This sequence joins TRBV6-4 and TRBJ2-1, with 10 nucleotides matching TRBD2. This CDR3 comprises 16 residues. Germline V CDR1 and CDR2: MRHNA, SNTAGT. Losses at the gene ends were 1 base for V and 7 bases for J; bases not matched to a gene: 7. In DNA, the CDR3 is TGTGCCAGCAGTGACTTTTCTAGCGGGAGTTGGAATGAGCAGTTCTTC. Translation: CASSDFSSGSWNEQFF.

The chain joins TRBV4-3 to TRBJ1-1; perhaps TRBD1 as D (5 bases). V was trimmed by 5 bases and J by 3 bases, leaving 13 bases between them. Looked up from germline, CDR1 is LGHNA and CDR2 is YSLEER. This CDR3 is 14 amino acids long. Here the CDR3 DNA reads TGCGCCAGCAGCAGACGTGCGGGGGACACTGAAGCTTTCTTT. Its protein is CASSRRAGDTEAFF.

J is TRBJ2-7 and V is TRBV4-1; 9 bases match TRBD1. The CDR3 totals 19 residues. V shed 3 bases and J 0 bases; nucleotides not matched to a gene: 15. Germline CDR1 MGHRA, CDR2 YSYEKL. The CDR3 region is CASSHGHESGTGSSYEQYF. CDR3 in DNA: TGCGCCAGCAGCCATGGCCATGAATCCGGGACAGGGAGCTCCTACGAGCAGTACTTC.

The chain has TRBV7-2 and TRBJ1-5; TRBD1 might be the D (6 bases). V lost 1 base and J lost 1, with 8 bases in between. Germline V gives CDR1 SGHTA, CDR2 FQGNSA. This CDR3 region has 15 residues. CDR3 residues: CASSLEGVSNQPQHF. Here the CDR3 DNA reads TGTGCCAGCAGCTTAGAGGGGGTAAGCAATCAGCCCCAGCATTTT.

V gene TRBV6-5 combines with J gene TRBJ1-5; tentative D call: TRBD1 (5 bases). CDR3 length: 14 amino acids. In germline, CDR1 is MNHEY, CDR2 SVGAGI. Trimming cost V 2 bases and J 7 bases, with 12 bases left between them. The CDR3 region is CASSYTAGYQPQHF. The CDR3 DNA sequence: TGTGCCAGCAGTTACACAGCAGGGTACCAGCCCCAGCATTTT.

V usage is TRBV15 and J usage is TRBJ2-1; 10 nucleotides agree with TRBD1. With 1 base clipped from V and 8 bases from J, the junction kept 5 bases outside the gene matches. There are 15 residues in the CDR3. Germline CDR1 and CDR2: LNHNV and YYDKDF (reference sequence). CDR3 sequence reads: CATSRARQGAHEQFF. The CDR3 coding sequence is TGTGCCACCAGCAGAGCTCGACAGGGGGCACATGAGCAGTTCTTC.

The chain combines TRBV2 with TRBJ2-1, with TRBD1 as a possible D gene (5 bases). Germline CDR1 is SNHLY and CDR2 is FYNNEI. The CDR3 has 11 residues. Trimming took off 8 bases at V and 7 bases at J, with 9 bases between the two ends. The CDR3 sequence: CASLNRNEQFF. The CDR3 DNA reads TGTGCCAGCCTGAACAGGAATGAGCAGTTCTTC.

The gene calls are TRBV7-2 and TRBJ2-1; the D gene is possibly TRBD2 (7 bases). Trimming cost V 8 bases and J 5 bases, with 19 bases left between them. Per the germline V gene, CDR1 is SGHTA and CDR2 is FQGNSA. CDR3 size: 15 residues. DNA for the CDR3: TGTGCCAGCCTCCGCCCGGGGGGCCTCGACAATGAGCAGTTCTTC. Protein sequence: CASLRPGGLDNEQFF.

The count of this clone is one. The chain carries TRBV11-1 and TRBJ1-1; D gene ambiguous. Germline V lookup: CDR1 SGHAT, CDR2 FQDESV (reference sequence). The CDR3 loop spans 12 amino acids. Trimming took 5 bases from V and 7 from J, leaving 11 bases between them. The CDR3 DNA reads as TGTGCCAGCAGCGCTAGCCGTTATGAAGCTTTCTTT. Its protein is CASSASRYEAFF.

In this sample, this clone turned up once. The gene calls are TRBV10-3 and TRBJ2-7, with 9 positions matching TRBD1. The germline CDR1 and CDR2 sequences are ENHRY and SYGVKD. V lost 4 bases to trimming and J lost 5 bases; unmatched junction nucleotides: 6. The CDR3 is 14 amino acids. CDR3 amino acids: CAISGRTGEDEQYF. CDR3 nucleotides: TGTGCCATCAGTGGGAGGACAGGGGAAGACGAGCAGTACTTC.

This chain links TRBV12-3 or TRBV12-4 with TRBJ1-4; D is unclear. CDR3 size: 12 residues. Deletions cut 5 bases from V and 6 bases from J, with 7 bases between. The CDR3 nucleotides read TGTGCCAGCAGTAGGGAGTATGAAAAACTGTTTTTT. As protein: CASSREYEKLFF.

The V gene is TRBV3-1 (or the pseudogene TRBV3-2), the J gene TRBJ2-7; 8 nucleotides align to TRBD2. The junction had 4 bases not matched to a gene; V was cut back by 3 bases and J by 0 bases. This CDR3 region has 15 residues. CDR1 LGHDT and CDR2 YNNKEL come from the germline V gene (reference sequence). The CDR3 is CASSHLAGTSYEQYF. CDR3 coding DNA: TGTGCCAGCAGCCATTTAGCGGGGACCTCCTACGAGCAGTACTTC.

This clone appeared once. This chain links TRBV5-1 with TRBJ1-1, with no clear D. This CDR3 has 16 residues. Germline CDR1 SGHRS, CDR2 YFSETQ. V lost 4 bases and J lost 5, with 21 bases in between. The CDR3 sequence is CASSPSGRPGGTEAFF. CDR3 sequence (DNA): TGCGCCAGCAGCCCATCCGGACGCCCGGGCGGGACTGAAGCTTTCTTT.

The V and J genes are TRBV28 and TRBJ2-7, with D maybe TRBD2 (7 bases). V was clipped by 7 bases and J by 2 bases, with 15 bases between them. Germline CDR1 and CDR2: MDHEN and SYDVKM. This CDR3 has 14 residues. The CDR3, as DNA: TGTGCCAGCACCTTGGGGGGGCGCCCCTACGAGCAGTACTTC. Its protein product is CASTLGGRPYEQYF. The variable domain in full, with the rest retrieved from reference TRBV28 and TRBJ2-7, is DVKVTQSSRYLVKRTGEKVFLECVQDMDHENMFWYRQDPGLGLRLIYFSYDVKMKEKGDIPEGYSVSREKKERFSLILESASTNQTSMYLCASTLGGRPYEQYFGPGTRLTVT.

V is TRBV7-2 and J is TRBJ2-2; TRBD2 agrees at 11 bases. V shed 5 bases, J shed 8 bases, and the junction held 7 bases outside the gene matches. CDR1 and CDR2 (germline): SGHTA, FQGNSA. The CDR3 length is 15 residues. The CDR3 bases are TGTGCCAGCAGCCCTCAGCTAGCGGGGGGAGGGGAGCTGTTTTTT. Translating gives CASSPQLAGGGELFF.

The chain couples TRBV7-9 to TRBJ2-7; a possible D gene is TRBD2 (5 bases). V was shortened by 2 bases and J by 3 bases, with 17 bases between the two germline ends. The CDR3 runs to 16 residues. CDR1 is SEHNR, CDR2 FQNEAQ, per germline (reference sequence). This chain's CDR3 is CASSLPRTGVSYEQYF. CDR3 DNA: TGTGCCAGCAGCTTACCACGGACCGGGGTGAGCTACGAGCAGTACTTC. Full variable domain (remainder filled in from reference TRBV7-9 and TRBJ2-7): DTGVSQNPRHKITKRGQNVTFRCDPISEHNRLYWYRQTLGQGPEFLTYFQNEAQLEKSRLLSDRFSAERPKGSFSTLEIQRTEQGDSAMYLCASSLPRTGVSYEQYFGPGTRLTVT.

This chain's CDR3 is CASSYGGGQPQHF. The CDR3 DNA sequence: TGTGCCAGCAGTTACGGGGGGGGGCAGCCCCAGCATTTT. This chain uses TRBV6-2 or TRBV6-3 with TRBJ1-5, with D maybe TRBD1 (5 bases). V was pared by 2 bases and J by 7 bases, with 9 bases between. Germline V gene data show CDR1 as MNHEY and CDR2 as SVGEGT. The CDR3 sequence is 13 residues long.

This chain uses TRBV5-5 with TRBJ1-5; D not certain. CDR1 and CDR2 (germline): SGHKS, YYEKEE (reference sequence). Trimming removed 1 base at V and 6 bases at J, with 17 bases between. This CDR3 has 16 residues. The CDR3 loop reads CASSLTLRGEGQPQHF. In DNA, the CDR3 is TGTGCCAGCAGCTTGACGTTACGGGGAGAGGGTCAGCCCCAGCATTTT.

V is TRBV28 and J is TRBJ2-3, with 13 bases that match TRBD2. Germline CDR1 reads MDHEN; CDR2 reads SYDVKM. V lost 6 bases and J lost 8; bases outside the gene matches: 5. This CDR3 spans 14 amino acids. The CDR3 spells CASSRTSGSVTQYF. CDR3 in DNA: TGTGCCAGCAGCAGGACTAGCGGGAGTGTTACGCAGTATTTT.

This chain links TRBV27 with TRBJ2-5, with TRBD2 matching over 12 bases. Germline V gives CDR1 MNHEY, CDR2 SMNVEV (reference sequence). The CDR3 is 16 residues long. V lost 2 bases, J lost 5 bases, and 6 bases stayed unmatched. The CDR3 region has the DNA TGTGCCAGCAGTTTAATTCTAGCGGGGGGGCCGGAGACCCAGTACTTC. Amino acid sequence: CASSLILAGGPETQYF.

The chain uses TRBV5-1 and TRBJ2-2, with D maybe TRBD2 (6 bases). Trimming shortened V by 0 bases and J by 6 bases, and 9 bases separated the two germline ends. The CDR3 consists of 14 residues. CDR1 is SGHRS and CDR2 is YFSETQ in the germline V gene. CDR3 protein: CASSLELAAGELFF. CDR3 in DNA: TGCGCCAGCAGCTTGGAACTAGCTGCCGGGGAGCTGTTTTTT.